These 8 T cell receptor beta chains originate from one sample sequenced in a study of T-cell memory formation after mild COVID-19. TCRdb passed the 5' RACE reads through MiXCR, listing each CDR3 protein once. The data contain around 400,000 distinct CDR3 sequences, 20% to 30% of them singletons. The sequenced sample was PBMCs or a T cell subset sorted from them (not recorded which). Source of these receptors: an adult woman who had mild COVID-19 (a few samples of this study predate the infection). Cell type and time point are not known.

This clonotype showed up just once. The chain combines TRBV6-1 with TRBJ2-7; weak D call: TRBD2 (5 bases). The CDR3 runs to 14 residues. The ends were cut back, 4 bases at V and 5 bases at J, with 15 bases in the middle. Germline CDR1 is MNHNS and CDR2 is SASEGT. The CDR3 DNA reads TGTGCCAGCAGTGTGAGGGTTTTAAGGGACGAGCAGTACTTC. Translating gives CASSVRVLRDEQYF.

This clonotype was detected only a few times. At one end the junction does not follow the germline gene, possibly because of a read error. The rearrangement links TRBV2 to TRBJ2-3; weak D call: TRBD2 (7 bases). This CDR3 is 14 amino acids long. From germline, CDR1 is SNHLY and CDR2 FYNNEI. The CDR3 spells CASSEAGTTDTQYF. CDR3 coding DNA: TGTGCCAGCAGCGAAGCGGGGACAACAGATACGCAGTATTTT.

This clonotype was seen only a few times. The chain uses TRBV5-1 and TRBJ2-3; D gene unclear. V lost 2 bases and J 4 bases, leaving 23 bases between the germline ends. The CDR3 consists of 18 residues. Germline V CDR1 and CDR2: SGHRS, YFSETQ. This CDR3 reads CASSFPDPNIPAPDTQYF. The CDR3, as DNA: TGCGCCAGCAGCTTCCCGGATCCAAATATCCCGGCACCAGATACGCAGTATTTT. Together with reference TRBV5-1 and TRBJ2-3, the CDR3 gives the full variable domain: KAGVTQTPRYLIKTRGQQVTLSCSPISGHRSVSWYQQTPGQGLQFLFEYFSETQRNKGNFPGRFSGRQFSNSRSEMNVSTLELGDSALYLCASSFPDPNIPAPDTQYFGPGTRLTVL.

V usage is TRBV9 and J usage is TRBJ2-1; D possibly corresponds to TRBD1 (8 bases). The length of the CDR3 is 13 residues. V lost 2 bases, J lost 9 bases, and 12 bases lay in between. Germline V CDR1 and CDR2: SGDLS, YYNGEE. Here the CDR3 reads CASSVGGTGEQFF. The CDR3 DNA sequence: TGTGCCAGCAGCGTGGGGGGGACAGGTGAGCAGTTCTTC.

This clonotype occurred a few times. The V gene is TRBV5-5, the J gene TRBJ2-2, with unresolved D. V was trimmed by 4 bases and J by 2 bases, leaving 12 bases between them. The germline gives CDR1 SGHKS, CDR2 YYEKEE (reference sequence). This CDR3 spans 15 amino acids. This CDR3 is CASSLRTVNTGELFF. The CDR3 nucleotides read TGTGCCAGCAGCCTGAGGACGGTAAACACCGGGGAGCTGTTTTTT.

This clonotype was seen many times. CDR3 bases: TGTGCCAGCAGCCCGCAGAGCTCCTACGAGCAGTACTTC. Translated: CASSPQSSYEQYF. J is TRBJ2-7 and V is TRBV7-9; D ambiguous. This CDR3 is 13 amino acids long. Germline CDR1 and CDR2: SEHNR and FQNEAQ (reference sequence). Trimming took off 5 bases at V and 0 bases at J, with 8 bases between the two ends.

V usage is TRBV5-5 and J usage is TRBJ1-2; a weak D match, TRBD1 (6 bases). V was shortened by 3 bases and J by 2 bases, with 17 bases between the two germline ends. Per germline, CDR1 SGHKS and CDR2 YYEKEE (reference sequence). This CDR3 has 16 residues. The CDR3 spells CASSSLPAGTNYGYTF. The DNA for the CDR3 is TGTGCCAGCAGCTCGCTCCCTGCGGGGACAAACTATGGCTACACCTTC.

In nucleotides, the CDR3 is TGTGCCAGCAGCGCCTACTTCTACGAGCAGTACTTC. It yields the protein CASSAYFYEQYF. The gene calls are TRBV7-2 and TRBJ2-7; no clear D gene. Deletions cut 5 bases from V and 3 bases from J, with 8 bases between. The CDR3 covers 12 residues. The V gene's germline CDR1 is SGHTA and CDR2 FQGNSA.